These 3 T cell receptor beta chains were sequenced from one sample in a study of T cells in Graves' hyperthyroidism and ophthalmopathy. Amplification yielded TCR beta CDR3 regions, with RNA transcripts as the source. The HTBI set primed first-round TCR CDR3 RT-PCR. In TCRdb, the multiplex PCR reads were re-called with MiXCR into one record per CDR3 protein. The table lists around 340,000 distinct CDR3 sequences, around 16% of them singletons, with around a third in the top ten. The material sequenced was blood. The receptor set was obtained from a man between 25 and 39 years old with Graves' hyperthyroidism.

This clonotype came up a few times. The chain is built from TRBV19 and TRBJ2-7; TRBD2 matches 13 bases. Germline values: CDR1 LNHDA, CDR2 SQIVND (reference sequence). V was clipped by 5 bases and J by 1 base; unmatched bases: 11. The CDR3 spans 18 residues. CDR3 in amino acids: CASSLGPGLAGKSYEQYF. Here the CDR3 DNA reads TGTGCCAGTAGTTTGGGGCCGGGACTAGCGGGAAAATCCTACGAGCAGTACTTC.

In this sample, this clonotype turned up many times. The J gene is TRBJ1-2, the V gene TRBV6-5; D gene ambiguous. The CDR3 is made up of 14 amino acids. Trimming pared 2 bases from V and 3 bases from J, leaving 10 bases between. CDR1 and CDR2 (germline): MNHEY, SVGAGI. CDR3 sequence: CASSYLPRDYGYTF. The CDR3 nucleotides are TGTGCCAGCAGTTACCTCCCCAGAGACTATGGCTACACCTTC.

This clonotype has just a few counts. The chain recombines TRBV4-1 with TRBJ2-7; D is ambiguous. The CDR3 has 15 residues. Trimming removed 0 bases from V and 5 bases from J, with 14 bases in between. In germline, CDR1 is MGHRA, CDR2 YSYEKL. The CDR3 loop reads CASSQDIGGLNEQYF. The DNA for the CDR3 is TGCGCCAGCAGCCAAGATATCGGCGGCCTGAACGAGCAGTACTTC.